The rows below give T cell receptor beta chains drawn from one sample of a study of blood T cell repertoires in COVID-19. Measured with immunoSEQ multiplex PCR; TCRdb has only the in-frame clones, and not every one. The sample lists about 310,000 clones, over 85% occurring once. Sequences were obtained from PBMCs or T cells enriched from blood (not recorded which). The receptor set was obtained from a woman aged 30 to 39 who had recovered from COVID-19. The CDR3 runs from the conserved cysteine through the conserved F or W. A D gene is named only where the DNA matches it firmly. Size tells how often a clone was seen (once, few, many) or the class of an expanded clone, and some rows leave it out.

cdr3_nt	cdr3_aa	v_call	j_call	d_call	clone_size
TGTGCCAGCAGTCCCGGTCCAAGGGGCCCTTTACAATATGGCTACACCTTC	CASSPGPRGPLQYGYTF	TRBV28	TRBJ1-2	-	-
TGTGCCAGCAGTTTGGGGCCTCACTGGGGCTACACCTTC	CASSLGPHWGYTF	TRBV27	TRBJ1-2	-	-
TGTGCCAGCAGCCCAGAAGGAGGGGAAAAACTGTTTTTT	CASSPEGGEKLFF	TRBV3-1/TRBV3-2	TRBJ1-4	-	-
TGTGCCAGCAGTTTTTTCAGAATTGCGGAGAAACTGTTTTTT	CASSFFRIAEKLFF	TRBV28	TRBJ1-4	-	-
TGTGCTAGTGGTTTGAATAGCGGGGTCACAGATACGCAGTATTTT	CASGLNSGVTDTQYF	TRBV12-5	TRBJ2-3	TRBD2	-
TGTGCCAGCAGCCAACGTCTGGGCGGGGGGAAATACGAGCAGTACTTC	CASSQRLGGGKYEQYF	TRBV4-2	TRBJ2-7	TRBD2	-
TGTGCCAGCAGCTTAGCACAGGGGGAGGGTGAAAAACTGTTTTTT	CASSLAQGEGEKLFF	TRBV11-2	TRBJ1-4	TRBD1	-
TGTGCCAGCAGCTTAGTATCCGGGTTCAATCAGCCCCAGCATTTT	CASSLVSGFNQPQHF	TRBV7-2	TRBJ1-5	-	-
TGTGCCAGCTCACCACCGACGGGACAGGCCTACAATGAGCAGTTCTTC	CASSPPTGQAYNEQFF	TRBV18	TRBJ2-1	TRBD1	-
TGTGCCAGCAGTTACTCGGCCAATGAGCAGTTCTTC	CASSYSANEQFF	TRBV6-6	TRBJ2-1	-	-
TGTGCCAGCAGCCAGAGGGGCAGGGGGCTAACCTCCTACGAGCAGTACTTC	CASSQRGRGLTSYEQYF	TRBV5-6	TRBJ2-7	TRBD1	once
TGTGCCAGCAGCCCGCAGGGAACAGATACGCAGTATTTT	CASSPQGTDTQYF	TRBV7-3	TRBJ2-3	-	-
TGTGCCAGCAGCGGGACTAGTCCAACCTACGAGCAGTACTTC	CASSGTSPTYEQYF	TRBV6-5	TRBJ2-7	TRBD2	-
TGTGCCAGCAGCTTACATAGACAGGCTTCAACTGAAGCTTTCTTT	CASSLHRQASTEAFF	TRBV7-6	TRBJ1-1	-	-
TGTGCCAGCAGTGACGGGGGAGGGCCCTCTGATGAGCAGTTCTTC	CASSDGGGPSDEQFF	TRBV6-4	TRBJ2-1	TRBD2	-
TGTGCCAGCAGCTTATCCCTTGAGGTCTCCAAATATGGTTCACCCCTCCACTTT	CASSLSLEVSKYGSPLHF	TRBV7-6	TRBJ1-6	-	-
TGTGCCAGTAGTAGATACGACAGGGGTAGGGAAAAACTGTTTTTT	CASSRYDRGREKLFF	TRBV19	TRBJ1-4	TRBD1	-
TGCGCCAGCAGCGTGGACAGGTTTGGATACGAGCAGTACTTC	CASSVDRFGYEQYF	TRBV10-1	TRBJ2-7	TRBD1	-
TGTGCCTGGAGTGTACAGGCGGACAGCAACTATGGCTACACCTTC	CAWSVQADSNYGYTF	TRBV30	TRBJ1-2	-	-
TGTGCCAGCAGCTTCCGTTCCCAGGGGGAGACCCAGTACTTC	CASSFRSQGETQYF	TRBV7-9	TRBJ2-5	-	few
TGTGCCAGCAGTGAAGAATTGGTCAGTTCCTACGAGCAGTACTTC	CASSEELVSSYEQYF	TRBV6-1	TRBJ2-7	-	-
TGTGCCAGCAGTTTGGCGCCCTTGACGGAGTCCTATGGCTACACCTTC	CASSLAPLTESYGYTF	TRBV27	TRBJ1-2	-	-
TGTGCCAGTAGTACGTGGGCGAGGGATCCCACAGATACGCAGTATTTT	CASSTWARDPTDTQYF	TRBV19	TRBJ2-3	-	once
TGTGCCGCCCGCGGGATCTCCTACAATGAGCAGTTCTTC	CAARGISYNEQFF	TRBV19	TRBJ2-1	-	-
TGTGCCAGCAGCTTAAATCTGGGGGCGCCCGGGGAGCTGTTTTTT	CASSLNLGAPGELFF	TRBV11-2	TRBJ2-2	-	-
TGTGCCAGCAGCTTGGTTTGGGGAGGGACCTACGAGCAGTACTTC	CASSLVWGGTYEQYF	TRBV7-2	TRBJ2-7	TRBD2	-
TGCAGTGCTTCCCGGCCTAGCGGTCAGTTCTTC	CSASRPSGQFF	TRBV20-1	TRBJ2-1	TRBD2	once
TGCAGCGTTCTAGCCCCGGCCGTGAACACTGAAGCTTTCTTT	CSVLAPAVNTEAFF	TRBV29-1	TRBJ1-1	-	-
TGCGCCAGCAGCCAAAGACTAGCGGGGCTCTCCTACAATGAGCAGTTCTTC	CASSQRLAGLSYNEQFF	TRBV4-1	TRBJ2-1	TRBD2	-
TGTGCCAGCAGCCCAGGCCTCTACGAGCAGTACTTC	CASSPGLYEQYF	TRBV9	TRBJ2-7	-	-
TGTGCCAGCAGTTCTCAAGTCGAGGCGGTGGAGACCCAGTACTTC	CASSSQVEAVETQYF	TRBV6-5	TRBJ2-5	-	-
TGTGCCAGCAGTTTATGGTCTAGCGGGAGGGTGAATGAGCAGTTCTTC	CASSLWSSGRVNEQFF	TRBV27	TRBJ2-1	TRBD2	-
TGTGCCAGCAGCTTAGAGGGGCGCTACGAGCAGTACTTC	CASSLEGRYEQYF	TRBV7-2	TRBJ2-7	-	-
TGTGCCAGCAGTGAACGGGGTGCCCTTCAGCCCCAGCATTTT	CASSERGALQPQHF	TRBV6-1	TRBJ1-5	-	few
TGCGCCAGCAGCCCTGAGGTGTCGGTCGGCTACACCTTC	CASSPEVSVGYTF	TRBV4-3	TRBJ1-2	-	-
TGCAGCGTCATACTACAGGGTGGTGGCTATGGCTACACCTTC	CSVILQGGGYGYTF	TRBV29-1	TRBJ1-2	-	-
TGTGCCAGTAGTATCCGGACAGGTGAGGCTGGCTACACCTTC	CASSIRTGEAGYTF	TRBV19	TRBJ1-2	TRBD1	once
TGTGCCAGCAGCTTCCTCTCGGGGGGACAAAATAATTCACCCCTCCACTTT	CASSFLSGGQNNSPLHF	TRBV7-9	TRBJ1-6	-	-
TGTGCCAGCAGCGTGGGGCAGGGATTATACGAGCAGTACTTC	CASSVGQGLYEQYF	TRBV27	TRBJ2-7	-	-
TGTGCCAGCAGTTTTCTAACACAGGGGGTCTACACCTTC	CASSFLTQGVYTF	TRBV5-6	TRBJ1-2	TRBD1	-
TGTGCCAGCAGCTTGTTGTCAAACATGAACACTGAAGCTTTCTTT	CASSLLSNMNTEAFF	TRBV5-5	TRBJ1-1	-	-
TGCGCCAGCAGCTTGTATCGGGGAGAAGGGTACACCTTC	CASSLYRGEGYTF	TRBV5-1	TRBJ1-2	-	-
TGCGCCAGCAGCTTGGCCCCGGGGGGCGGGGAGACCCAGTACTTC	CASSLAPGGGETQYF	TRBV5-1	TRBJ2-5	-	-
TGCGCCAGCAGGGCTAGCGGGGATTACAATGAGCAGTTCTTC	CASRASGDYNEQFF	TRBV5-1	TRBJ2-1	TRBD2	-
TGTGCCACCAGCGGGTCCCGGGACAGGGGATATGGCTACACCTTC	CATSGSRDRGYGYTF	TRBV15	TRBJ1-2	TRBD1	-
TGCGCCAGCAGCCACTTACAGGTAGGTACGTTGGCTGGGGCCAACGTCCTGACTTTC	CASSHLQVGTLAGANVLTF	TRBV4-1	TRBJ2-6	-	-
TGTGCCAGCAGTTTCGAAAGCGCTAGCGGGAGCTACGAGCAGTACTTC	CASSFESASGSYEQYF	TRBV28	TRBJ2-7	TRBD2	-
TGTGCTAGTGGTTTGGTATTCGGAGGGGCGCACACCGGGGAGCTGTTTTTT	CASGLVFGGAHTGELFF	TRBV12-5	TRBJ2-2	-	-
TGCAGCGTTGAAGATGGGTGGACAGGGAAGGGCTATGGCTACACCTTC	CSVEDGWTGKGYGYTF	TRBV29-1	TRBJ1-2	TRBD1	-
TGTGCCTTACGCGTCCAGGGGGCCTACGAGCAGTACTTC	CALRVQGAYEQYF	TRBV21-1	TRBJ2-7	-	-